The present entry profiles one TCR beta chain with its context. This sample is drawn from a study of blood T cells in healthy people across ages. Study in general: Capturing about one barcoded beta molecule per two T cells was achieved by template switching.

The donors, healthy Caucasians from Russia, were aged about 6 to 100. Deletions cut 7 bases from V and 6 bases from J, with 17 bases between. The CDR3 covers 14 residues. Germline lookup yields CDR1 MNHEY and CDR2 SMNVEV (reference sequence). Alongside a J-beta primer mix, a sample-barcoded 5' primer served in a second PCR lasting roughly 6 to 11 cycles. TCRdb used MiXCR to reprocess the 5' RACE reads, holding one entry per CDR3 protein. This table holds 850,000 to 1,300,000 distinct CDR3 sequences, 35% to 55% found once. The gene calls are TRBV27 and TRBJ2-3; D may be TRBD2 (5 bases). The TCR originated in a woman aged 55 to 70 in good health. What was sequenced was blood. The CDR3 bases are TGTGCCAGCACCCCCGCGGGTCCAGCGGATACGCAGTATTTT. It yields the protein CASTPAGPADTQYF.